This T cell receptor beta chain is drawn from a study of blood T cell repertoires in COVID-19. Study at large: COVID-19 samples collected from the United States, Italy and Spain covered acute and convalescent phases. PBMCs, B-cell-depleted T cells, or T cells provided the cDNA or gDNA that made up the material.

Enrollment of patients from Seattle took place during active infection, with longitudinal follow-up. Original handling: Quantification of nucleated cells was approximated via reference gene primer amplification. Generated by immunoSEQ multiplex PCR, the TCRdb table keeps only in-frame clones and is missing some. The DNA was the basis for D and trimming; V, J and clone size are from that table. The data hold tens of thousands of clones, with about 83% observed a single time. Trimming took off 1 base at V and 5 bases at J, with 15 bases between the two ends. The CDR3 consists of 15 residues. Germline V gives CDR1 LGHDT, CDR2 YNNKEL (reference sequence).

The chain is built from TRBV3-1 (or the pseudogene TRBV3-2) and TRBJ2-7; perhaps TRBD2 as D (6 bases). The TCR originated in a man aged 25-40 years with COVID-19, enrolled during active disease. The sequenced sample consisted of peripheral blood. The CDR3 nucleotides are TGTGCCAGCAGCCAAGTTAGGAGGGCGAGAAACGAGCAGTACTTC. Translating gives CASSQVRRARNEQYF.